Below, one TCR beta chain is given with its context. Its specificity is not known. Researchers amplified the TCR beta CDR3 regions from RNA transcripts. A first-round RT-PCR of the TCR CDR3 used the HTBI primer set. Each CDR3 protein is one row after TCRdb ran MiXCR on the multiplex PCR reads. The sample includes about 530,000 distinct CDR3 sequences, more than 15% of them seen just once. Criteria for exclusion of patients were uncontrolled infection, other autoimmune disease, pregnancy or lactation. 10 ml of fresh peripheral blood supplied the PBMCs. This entry is derived from a study of T cells in Graves' hyperthyroidism and ophthalmopathy. Study-wide findings and caveats: A model built on 13 V-J features separated ophthalmopathy from stable hyperthyroidism. Expanded thyroid clonotypes (above 0.001) were mostly also found in blood.

The CDR3 extends over 13 amino acids. Trimming left V 1 base short and J 3 bases short, with 5 bases between. Per the germline V gene, CDR1 is SGDLS and CDR2 is YYNGEE. The origin of this receptor is a woman aged 18-29 years with Graves' ophthalmopathy. The sequenced sample was blood. V is TRBV9 and J is TRBJ2-1; D is unclear. This CDR3 is CASSVRYYNEQFF. The CDR3, as DNA: TGTGCCAGCAGCGTACGGTACTACAATGAGCAGTTCTTC.